The T cell receptor (beta chain) under discussion was sequenced for a study of Graves' ophthalmopathy and Graves' hyperthyroidism. Of note for this clonotype: As yet, its antigen is unknown.

Findings of the study overall: Most expanded thyroid clonotypes above 0.001 frequency also appeared in blood.

Amplification from RNA transcripts yielded the TCR beta CDR3 regions. The first-round RT-PCR employed HTBI primers together with the Qiagen OneStep RT-PCR kit. A multiplex PCR was then performed as the second round. One entry per CDR3 protein results from TCRdb running MiXCR on the multiplex PCR reads. The top ten hold 3.5% to 5% of the sample, which has 560,000 or so distinct CDR3 sequences, about 40% seen once. The V end lost 0 bases, the J end lost 0 bases, and 18 bases lay between the germline ends. The CDR3 spans 18 residues. Germline V CDR1 and CDR2: SEHNR, FQNEAQ (reference sequence). Sequencing used peripheral blood or thyroid tissue (not recorded which). This chain connects TRBV7-9 to TRBJ2-7; D uncertain. The sequence was obtained from an adult man with Graves' hyperthyroidism. The CDR3 nucleotides read TGTGCCAGCAGCTTAGCCGTCGGTACGCTAATAAACTCCTACGAGCAGTACTTC. Encoded protein: CASSLAVGTLINSYEQYF.